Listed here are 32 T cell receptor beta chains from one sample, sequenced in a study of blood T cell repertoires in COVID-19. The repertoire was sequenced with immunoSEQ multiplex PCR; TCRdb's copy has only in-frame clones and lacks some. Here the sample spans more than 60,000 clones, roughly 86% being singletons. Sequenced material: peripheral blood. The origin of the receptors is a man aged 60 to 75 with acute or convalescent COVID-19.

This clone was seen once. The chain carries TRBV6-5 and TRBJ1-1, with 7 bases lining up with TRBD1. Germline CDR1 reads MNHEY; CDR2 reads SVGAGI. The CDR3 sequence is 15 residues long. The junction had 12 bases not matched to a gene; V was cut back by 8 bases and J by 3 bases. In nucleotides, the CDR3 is TGTGCCAGCTCACGCCGACAGGGCTTAGACACTGAAGCTTTCTTT. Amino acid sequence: CASSRRQGLDTEAFF.

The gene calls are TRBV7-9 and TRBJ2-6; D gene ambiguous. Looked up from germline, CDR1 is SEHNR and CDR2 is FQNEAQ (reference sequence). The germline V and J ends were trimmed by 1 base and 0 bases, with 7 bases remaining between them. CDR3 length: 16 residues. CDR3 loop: CASSLGLYSGANVLTF. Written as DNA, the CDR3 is TGTGCCAGCAGCTTAGGCCTCTACTCTGGGGCCAACGTCCTGACTTTC.

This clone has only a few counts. CDR3 coding DNA: TGTGCCAGCACCACCCAGACTAGCGGCCAAGAGACCCAGTACTTC. Translation: CASTTQTSGQETQYF. The chain is built from TRBV2 and TRBJ2-5; 9 bases are a match to TRBD2. The germline gives CDR1 SNHLY, CDR2 FYNNEI. With V trimmed by 7 bases and J by 1 base, 7 bases remained unmatched. The CDR3 has 15 residues.

CDR3 bases: TGTGCCAGCAACGCCGGGACAGGGGTTTATACGCAGTATTTT. Translating gives CASNAGTGVYTQYF. V and J are TRBV9 and TRBJ2-3, with 10 bases fitting TRBD1. Germline V gives CDR1 SGDLS, CDR2 YYNGEE. This CDR3 region has 14 residues. Trimming at V came to 6 bases and at J to 7 bases, leaving 8 bases not matched to a gene. The entire variable domain, with the rest obtained from reference TRBV9 and TRBJ2-3, is as follows: DSGVTQTPKHLITATGQRVTLRCSPRSGDLSVYWYQQSLDQGLQFLIQYYNGEERAKGNILERFSAQQFPDLHSELNLSSLELGDSALYFCASNAGTGVYTQYFGPGTRLTVL.

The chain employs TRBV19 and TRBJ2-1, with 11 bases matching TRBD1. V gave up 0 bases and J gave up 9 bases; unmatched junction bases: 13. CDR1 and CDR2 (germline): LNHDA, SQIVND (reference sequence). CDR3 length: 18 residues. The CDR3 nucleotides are TGTGCCAGTAGTATAGATCGGACAGGGGGCCAACCAGAAGTTGAGCAGTTCTTC. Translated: CASSIDRTGGQPEVEQFF.

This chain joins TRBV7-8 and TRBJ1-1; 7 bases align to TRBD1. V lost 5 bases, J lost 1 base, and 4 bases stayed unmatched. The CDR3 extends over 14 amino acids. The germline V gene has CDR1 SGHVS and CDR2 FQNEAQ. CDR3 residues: CASSQGGRNTEAFF. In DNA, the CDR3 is TGTGCCAGCAGCCAAGGGGGCCGGAACACTGAAGCTTTCTTT.

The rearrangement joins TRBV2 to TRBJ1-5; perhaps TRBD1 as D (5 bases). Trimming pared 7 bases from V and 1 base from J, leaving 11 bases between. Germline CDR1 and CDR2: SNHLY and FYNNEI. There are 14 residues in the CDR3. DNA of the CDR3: TGTGCCAGCACGAAAGGGGCGAGCAATCAGCCCCAGCATTTT. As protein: CASTKGASNQPQHF.

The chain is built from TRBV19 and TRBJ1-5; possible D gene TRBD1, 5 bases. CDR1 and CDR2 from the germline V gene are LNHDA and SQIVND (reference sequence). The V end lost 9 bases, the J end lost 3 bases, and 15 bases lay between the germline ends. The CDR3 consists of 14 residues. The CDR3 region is CASQGLGNNQPQHF. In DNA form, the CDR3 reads TGTGCCAGCCAGGGTTTAGGGAACAATCAGCCCCAGCATTTT. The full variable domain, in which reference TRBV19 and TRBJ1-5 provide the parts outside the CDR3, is DGGITQSPKYLFRKEGQNVTLSCEQNLNHDAMYWYRQDPGQGLRLIYYSQIVNDFQKGDIAEGYSVSREKKESFPLTVTSAQKNPTAFYLCASQGLGNNQPQHFGDGTRLSIL.

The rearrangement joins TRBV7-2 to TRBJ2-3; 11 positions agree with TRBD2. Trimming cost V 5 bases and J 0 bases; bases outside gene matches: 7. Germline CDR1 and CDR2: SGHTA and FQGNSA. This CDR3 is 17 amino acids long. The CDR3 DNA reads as TGTGCCAGCAGCCCCCGGACTAGCGGGTCGAGCACAGATACGCAGTATTTT. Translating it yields CASSPRTSGSSTDTQYF.

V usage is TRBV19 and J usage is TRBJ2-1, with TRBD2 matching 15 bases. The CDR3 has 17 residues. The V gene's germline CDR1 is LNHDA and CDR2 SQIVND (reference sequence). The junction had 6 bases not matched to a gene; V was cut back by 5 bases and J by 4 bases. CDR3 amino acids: CASSAGTSGRLYNEQFF. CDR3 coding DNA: TGTGCCAGTAGTGCAGGGACTAGCGGGAGGCTATACAATGAGCAGTTCTTC.

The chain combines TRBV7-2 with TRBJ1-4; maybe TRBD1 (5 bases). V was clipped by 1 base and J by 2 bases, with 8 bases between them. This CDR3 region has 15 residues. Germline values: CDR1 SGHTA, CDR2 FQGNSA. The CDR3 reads CASSLDGATNEKLFF. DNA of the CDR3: TGTGCCAGCAGCTTAGATGGGGCGACTAATGAAAAACTGTTTTTT.

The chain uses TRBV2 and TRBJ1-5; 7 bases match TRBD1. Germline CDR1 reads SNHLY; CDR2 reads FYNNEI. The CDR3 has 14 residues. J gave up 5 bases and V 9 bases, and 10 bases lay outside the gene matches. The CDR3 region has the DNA TGTGCCAGTATGACAGGGAATAAGGATCAGCCCCAGCATTTT. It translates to CASMTGNKDQPQHF.

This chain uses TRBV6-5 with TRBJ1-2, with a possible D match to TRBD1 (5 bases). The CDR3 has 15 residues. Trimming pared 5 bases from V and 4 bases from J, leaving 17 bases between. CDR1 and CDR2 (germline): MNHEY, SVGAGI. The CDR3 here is CASSPIGGVLYGYTF. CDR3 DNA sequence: TGTGCCAGCAGTCCCATCGGGGGAGTACTCTATGGCTACACCTTC.

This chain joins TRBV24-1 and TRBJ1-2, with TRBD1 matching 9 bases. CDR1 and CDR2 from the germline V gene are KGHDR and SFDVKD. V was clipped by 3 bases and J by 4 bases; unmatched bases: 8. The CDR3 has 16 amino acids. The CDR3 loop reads CATSDRDREGSYGYTF. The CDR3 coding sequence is TGTGCCACCAGTGATCGGGACAGGGAGGGAAGCTATGGCTACACCTTC.

CDR3 residues: CASSPERNSYYGYTF. CDR3 bases: TGTGCCAGCTCACCAGAGCGGAACTCATACTATGGCTACACCTTC. This rearrangement joins TRBV18 to TRBJ1-2; D call uncertain. Germline V gene data show CDR1 as KGHSH and CDR2 as LQKENI. This CDR3 spans 15 amino acids. With 2 bases removed from V and 3 bases from J, the gap between germline ends came to 13 bases.

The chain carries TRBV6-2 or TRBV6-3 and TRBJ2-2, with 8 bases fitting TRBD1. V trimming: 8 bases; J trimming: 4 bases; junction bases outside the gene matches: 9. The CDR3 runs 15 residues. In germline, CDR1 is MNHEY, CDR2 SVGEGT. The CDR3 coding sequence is TGTGCCAGCCGCCCAGGGGGCCATGGCACCGGGGAGCTGTTTTTT. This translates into CASRPGGHGTGELFF.

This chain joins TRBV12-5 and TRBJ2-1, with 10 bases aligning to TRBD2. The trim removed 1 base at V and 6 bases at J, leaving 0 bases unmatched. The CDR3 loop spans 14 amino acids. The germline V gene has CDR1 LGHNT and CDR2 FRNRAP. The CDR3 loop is CASGLGLAGNEQFF. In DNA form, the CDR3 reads TGTGCTAGTGGTTTGGGACTAGCGGGCAATGAGCAGTTCTTC.

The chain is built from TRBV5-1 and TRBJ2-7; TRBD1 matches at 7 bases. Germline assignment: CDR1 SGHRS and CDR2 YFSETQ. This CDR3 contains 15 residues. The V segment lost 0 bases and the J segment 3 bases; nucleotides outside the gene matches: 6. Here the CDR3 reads CASSLVAGGNYEQYF. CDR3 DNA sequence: TGCGCCAGCAGCTTGGTGGCAGGGGGAAACTACGAGCAGTACTTC.

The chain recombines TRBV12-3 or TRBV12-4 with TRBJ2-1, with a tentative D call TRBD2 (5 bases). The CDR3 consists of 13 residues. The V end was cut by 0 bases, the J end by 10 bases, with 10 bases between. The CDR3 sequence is CASSLAEGREQFF. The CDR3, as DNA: TGTGCCAGCAGTTTAGCAGAGGGCCGGGAGCAGTTCTTC.

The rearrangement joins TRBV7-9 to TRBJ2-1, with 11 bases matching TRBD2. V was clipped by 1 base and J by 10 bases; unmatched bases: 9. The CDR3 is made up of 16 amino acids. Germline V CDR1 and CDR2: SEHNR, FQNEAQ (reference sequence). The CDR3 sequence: CASSLGSLAGEEEQFF. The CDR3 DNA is TGTGCCAGCAGCTTAGGGTCACTAGCGGGAGAGGAGGAGCAGTTCTTC.

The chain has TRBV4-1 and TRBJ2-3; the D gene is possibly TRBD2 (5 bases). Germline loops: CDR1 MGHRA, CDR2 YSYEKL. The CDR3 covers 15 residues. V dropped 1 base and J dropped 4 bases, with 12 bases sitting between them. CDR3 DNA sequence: TGCGCCAGCAGCCAAGGACGGGGAAGGTCAGATACGCAGTATTTT. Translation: CASSQGRGRSDTQYF.

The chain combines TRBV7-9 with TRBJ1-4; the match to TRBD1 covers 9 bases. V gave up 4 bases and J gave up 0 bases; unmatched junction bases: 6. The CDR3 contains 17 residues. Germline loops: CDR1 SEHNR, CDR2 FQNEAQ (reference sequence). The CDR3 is CASSSKQGASTNEKLFF. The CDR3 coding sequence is TGTGCCAGCAGCTCTAAACAGGGGGCTTCAACTAATGAAAAACTGTTTTTT.

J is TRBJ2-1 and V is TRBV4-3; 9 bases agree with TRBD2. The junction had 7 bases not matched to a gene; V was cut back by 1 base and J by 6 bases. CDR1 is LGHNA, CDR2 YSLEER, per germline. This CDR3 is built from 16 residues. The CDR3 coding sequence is TGCGCCAGCAGCCAAGGTAGCGGGGGACCCATCAATGAGCAGTTCTTC. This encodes CASSQGSGGPINEQFF.

Here the CDR3 DNA reads TGTGCCAGCAGCGAAGGGACAGGGGGCAACACTGAAGCTTTCTTT. The encoded protein is CASSEGTGGNTEAFF. The chain employs TRBV5-8 and TRBJ1-1; 12 positions agree with TRBD1. This CDR3 has 15 residues. With 4 bases clipped from V and 2 bases from J, the junction kept 3 bases outside the gene matches. Germline assignment: CDR1 SGHTS and CDR2 YDEGEE.

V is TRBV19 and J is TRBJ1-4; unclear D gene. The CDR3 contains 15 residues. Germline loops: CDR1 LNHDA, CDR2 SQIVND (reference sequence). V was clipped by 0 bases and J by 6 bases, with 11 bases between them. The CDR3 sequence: CASSIETGRHEKLFF. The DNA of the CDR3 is TGTGCCAGTAGTATAGAGACGGGGAGGCATGAAAAACTGTTTTTT. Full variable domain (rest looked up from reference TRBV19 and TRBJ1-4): DGGITQSPKYLFRKEGQNVTLSCEQNLNHDAMYWYRQDPGQGLRLIYYSQIVNDFQKGDIAEGYSVSREKKESFPLTVTSAQKNPTAFYLCASSIETGRHEKLFFGSGTQLSVL.

CDR3 DNA: TGTGCCAGCAGCCCCGCGGGGGCCAGGTTTCCTGAGCAGTTCTTC. Encoded protein: CASSPAGARFPEQFF. The chain uses TRBV6-2 or TRBV6-3 and TRBJ2-1; tentative D call: TRBD2 (7 bases). Per germline, CDR1 MNHEY and CDR2 SVGEGT. The CDR3 extends over 15 amino acids. V was clipped by 6 bases and J by 9 bases, with 21 bases between them.

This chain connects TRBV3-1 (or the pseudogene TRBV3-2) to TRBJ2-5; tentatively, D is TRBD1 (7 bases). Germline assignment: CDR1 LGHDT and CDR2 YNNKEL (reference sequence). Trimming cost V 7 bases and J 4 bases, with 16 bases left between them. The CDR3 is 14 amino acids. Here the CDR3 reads CASTNGGGLETQYF. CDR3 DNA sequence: TGTGCCAGCACTAACGGAGGGGGCCTAGAGACCCAGTACTTC.

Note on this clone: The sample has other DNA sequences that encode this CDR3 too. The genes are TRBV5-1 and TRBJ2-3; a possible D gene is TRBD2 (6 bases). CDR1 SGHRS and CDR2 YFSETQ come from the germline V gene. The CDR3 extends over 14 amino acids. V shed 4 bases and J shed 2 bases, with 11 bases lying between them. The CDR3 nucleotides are TGCGCCAGCAGCCCGGGACTTCACACAGATACGCAGTATTTT. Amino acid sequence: CASSPGLHTDTQYF.

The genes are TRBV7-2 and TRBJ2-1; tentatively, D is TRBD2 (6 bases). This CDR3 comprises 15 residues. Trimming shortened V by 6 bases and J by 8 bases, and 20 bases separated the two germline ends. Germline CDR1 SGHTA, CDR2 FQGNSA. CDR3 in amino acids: CASSPNPQWGDEQFF. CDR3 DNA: TGTGCCAGCAGTCCAAACCCCCAGTGGGGGGATGAGCAGTTCTTC.

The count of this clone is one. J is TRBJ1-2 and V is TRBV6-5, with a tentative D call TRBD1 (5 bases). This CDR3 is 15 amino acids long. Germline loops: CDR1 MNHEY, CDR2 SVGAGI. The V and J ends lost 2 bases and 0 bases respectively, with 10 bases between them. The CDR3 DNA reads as TGTGCCAGCAGTTACGCGGGGGGTGCTAACTATGGCTACACCTTC. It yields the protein CASSYAGGANYGYTF.

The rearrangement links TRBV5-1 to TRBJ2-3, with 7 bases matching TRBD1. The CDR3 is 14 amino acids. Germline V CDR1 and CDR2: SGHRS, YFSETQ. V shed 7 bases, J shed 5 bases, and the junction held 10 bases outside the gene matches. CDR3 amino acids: CASAPGQQRDTQYF. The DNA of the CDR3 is TGCGCCAGCGCTCCGGGACAGCAAAGAGATACGCAGTATTTT.

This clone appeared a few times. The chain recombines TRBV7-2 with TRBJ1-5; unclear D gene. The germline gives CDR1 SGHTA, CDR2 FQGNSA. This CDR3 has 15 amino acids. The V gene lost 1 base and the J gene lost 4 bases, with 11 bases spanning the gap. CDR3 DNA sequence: TGTGCCAGCAGCTTAGGTGGAGGGAGGAATCAGCCCCAGCATTTT. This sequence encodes CASSLGGGRNQPQHF.